These 32 T cell receptor beta chains were sequenced from one sample in a study of cytomegalovirus exposure and HLA in healthy donors. PCR employed 60 Vbeta and 13 Jbeta primers. Profiling relied on immunoSEQ multiplex PCR, and the TCRdb table lists in-frame clones only, not all of them. The sample lists about 110,000 clones, roughly 12% occurring once. Sequenced: PBMCs. The receptors were sampled from a man aged 40-50 years in good health and CMV-seropositive.

This clone was observed a handful of times. The CDR3 region is CASSLPGNYGYTF. DNA for the CDR3: TGTGCCAGCAGCCTTCCGGGTAACTATGGCTACACCTTC. The chain is built from TRBV7-8 and TRBJ1-2; D is undetermined. Germline CDR1 and CDR2: SGHVS and FQNEAQ. The CDR3 has 13 residues. The V and J ends lost 5 bases and 1 base respectively, with 8 bases between them.

A few counts support this clone. The J gene is TRBJ1-2, the V gene TRBV9; a possible D gene is TRBD1 (6 bases). The V and J ends lost 2 bases and 1 base respectively, with 12 bases between them. The CDR3 has 15 residues. Germline loops: CDR1 SGDLS, CDR2 YYNGEE. Written as DNA, the CDR3 is TGTGCCAGCAGCGTTAGGACAGACTATAACTATGGCTACACCTTC. Protein: CASSVRTDYNYGYTF.

The chain joins TRBV5-1 to TRBJ1-1; TRBD1 matches 7 bases. The CDR3 loop spans 13 amino acids. The germline V gene encodes CDR1 SGHRS and CDR2 YFSETQ. J lost 8 bases, V lost 0 bases, and 4 bases had no gene match. In nucleotides, the CDR3 is TGCGCCAGCAGCTTGGGACAGGGAGGAGAAGCTTTCTTT. Translated, it gives CASSLGQGGEAFF.

The chain links TRBV4-1 to TRBJ1-4; 7 nucleotides agree with TRBD1. The CDR3 totals 17 residues. V shed 4 bases, J shed 6 bases, and the junction held 14 bases outside the gene matches. Looked up from germline, CDR1 is MGHRA and CDR2 is YSYEKL. CDR3: CASSPGQPPSFYEKLFF. The CDR3 DNA is TGCGCCAGCAGCCCGGGACAGCCCCCATCATTCTATGAAAAACTGTTTTTT.

The table lists this clone with many counts. This chain links TRBV29-1 with TRBJ2-5, with TRBD2 matching 11 bases. Germline CDR1 reads SQVTM; CDR2 reads ANQGSEA. The CDR3 contains 13 residues. J gave up 5 bases and V 5 bases, and 4 bases lay outside the gene matches. CDR3 region: CSVYTSGSETQYF. CDR3 nucleotides: TGCAGCGTTTATACTAGCGGGAGTGAGACCCAGTACTTC. Together with reference TRBV29-1 and TRBJ2-5, the CDR3 gives the full variable domain: SAVISQKPSRDICQRGTSLTIQCQVDSQVTMMFWYRQQPGQSLTLIATANQGSEATYESGFVIDKFPISRPNLTFSTLTVSNMSPEDSSIYLCSVYTSGSETQYFGPGTRLLVL.

This clone has a handful of counts. The J gene is TRBJ2-7, the V gene TRBV5-4; 11 bases agree with TRBD1. This CDR3 has 16 amino acids. The germline V gene has CDR1 SGHNT and CDR2 YYREEE (reference sequence). The J segment lost 5 bases and the V segment lost 5 bases, leaving 12 bases of the junction unmatched. DNA of the CDR3: TGTGCCAGCAGTAAGATCCAAAGGACAGGGGGCGACGAGCAGTACTTC. Amino acids: CASSKIQRTGGDEQYF.

This clone was observed a handful of times. V usage is TRBV28 and J usage is TRBJ2-7, with D perhaps TRBD1 (9 bases). There are 15 residues in the CDR3. Deletions cut 5 bases from V and 5 bases from J, with 19 bases between. Germline V gives CDR1 MDHEN, CDR2 SYDVKM. CDR3 amino acids: CASSPGGTGWHEQYF. Written as DNA, the CDR3 is TGTGCCAGCAGTCCGGGGGGGACAGGGTGGCACGAGCAGTACTTC.

V and J are TRBV2 and TRBJ1-1; D not certain. The germline V and J ends were trimmed by 4 bases and 1 base, with 10 bases remaining between them. There are 14 residues in the CDR3. Germline V lookup: CDR1 SNHLY, CDR2 FYNNEI. The DNA of the CDR3 is TGTGCCAGCAGTGTTTCACAGAAGAACACTGAAGCTTTCTTT. This encodes CASSVSQKNTEAFF.

The gene calls are TRBV5-4 and TRBJ2-5; 9 positions match TRBD2. From germline, CDR1 is SGHNT and CDR2 YYREEE (reference sequence). The CDR3 spans 16 residues. V trimming: 4 bases; J trimming: 4 bases; junction bases outside the gene matches: 11. CDR3 in DNA: TGTGCCAGCAGCCCGATTGGGACTAGCTTGGGAGAGACCCAGTACTTC. Translated: CASSPIGTSLGETQYF.

The chain couples TRBV15 to TRBJ2-7; D gene ambiguous. Trimming pared 0 bases from V and 2 bases from J, leaving 8 bases between. Germline loops: CDR1 LNHNV, CDR2 YYDKDF (reference sequence). The CDR3 totals 14 residues. The CDR3 here is CATSRDLAAYEQYF. CDR3 nucleotide sequence: TGTGCCACCAGCAGAGATTTGGCGGCCTACGAGCAGTACTTC.

This clone was recorded a few times. The gene calls are TRBV2 and TRBJ2-7; D remains unclear. The CDR3 has 12 amino acids. Germline CDR1 reads SNHLY; CDR2 reads FYNNEI. Trimming removed 1 base at V and 5 bases at J, with 6 bases between. The DNA of the CDR3 is TGTGCCAGCAGTGAAGGACTTGACGAGCAGTACTTC. Residues: CASSEGLDEQYF.

This clone was found a few times. This chain joins TRBV27 and TRBJ2-1; a weak D match, TRBD1 (5 bases). The germline gives CDR1 MNHEY, CDR2 SMNVEV (reference sequence). The CDR3 loop spans 13 amino acids. V lost 5 bases and J 14 bases, leaving 19 bases between the germline ends. DNA for the CDR3: TGTGCCAGCAGTCCGACGTATCAGGGTCGTGAGTTCTTC. Its translation is CASSPTYQGREFF.

The chain is built from TRBV2 and TRBJ1-1; D possibly corresponds to TRBD1 (5 bases). Germline V lookup: CDR1 SNHLY, CDR2 FYNNEI. The CDR3 sequence is 13 residues long. With 7 bases removed from V and 1 base from J, the gap between germline ends came to 10 bases. The chain's CDR3 is CASMGGTNTEAFF. The CDR3 coding sequence is TGTGCCAGCATGGGCGGGACGAACACTGAAGCTTTCTTT.

There are a few counts of this clone. This chain connects TRBV7-8 to TRBJ1-2, with D possibly TRBD1 on 6 matching bases. From germline, CDR1 is SGHVS and CDR2 FQNEAQ. The length of the CDR3 is 13 residues. V dropped 3 bases and J dropped 7 bases, with 12 bases sitting between them. CDR3 nucleotides: TGTGCCAGCAGCTTCTCTGGACAGCCTGGCTACACCTTC. Protein: CASSFSGQPGYTF.

This clone has more than one count but fewer than ten. This chain uses TRBV7-9 with TRBJ1-2; 7 positions match TRBD1. In germline, CDR1 is SEHNR, CDR2 FQNEAQ (reference sequence). V trimming: 5 bases; J trimming: 0 bases; junction bases outside the gene matches: 3. This CDR3 has 14 residues. CDR3 in amino acids: CASSLGQANYGYTF. The CDR3 DNA is TGTGCCAGCAGCCTCGGACAGGCTAACTATGGCTACACCTTC.

V gene TRBV29-1 combines with J gene TRBJ1-2, with D uncertain. This CDR3 comprises 15 residues. Trimming left V 7 bases short and J 0 bases short, with 18 bases between. CDR1 is SQVTM and CDR2 is ANQGSEA in the germline V gene. In DNA form, the CDR3 reads TGCAGCGCCAATCAGCGAGGGCTTGCTAACTATGGCTACACCTTC. Amino acids: CSANQRGLANYGYTF.

The rearrangement links TRBV28 to TRBJ2-7, with D unclear. CDR3 length equals 13 residues. V gave up 10 bases and J gave up 3 bases, with 16 bases separating them. Germline lookup yields CDR1 MDHEN and CDR2 SYDVKM. CDR3 amino acids: CAINGPRLYEQYF. The CDR3 DNA reads as TGTGCCATCAATGGGCCCAGGCTCTACGAGCAGTACTTC.

This clone was recorded a few times. The chain employs TRBV6-1 and TRBJ2-7; 9 bases are a match to TRBD1. The ends lost 4 bases at V and 2 bases at J; junction bases unmatched: 9. The CDR3 totals 16 residues. Germline V gene sequence: CDR1 MNHNS, CDR2 SASEGT. CDR3: CASSGRGQGTTYEQYF. The CDR3 DNA follows: TGTGCCAGCAGTGGCCGGGGACAGGGTACCACCTACGAGCAGTACTTC.

This clone was recorded a few times. The chain couples TRBV5-1 to TRBJ1-1; no firm D call. Per germline, CDR1 SGHRS and CDR2 YFSETQ. The CDR3 runs to 15 residues. Trimming removed 0 bases from V and 1 base from J, with 10 bases in between. CDR3 in DNA: TGCGCCAGCAGCTTGGTAGACAACTCGAACACTGAAGCTTTCTTT. This translates into CASSLVDNSNTEAFF.

This chain uses TRBV5-1 with TRBJ2-2; 8 nucleotides agree with TRBD2. CDR1 SGHRS and CDR2 YFSETQ come from the germline V gene. V shed 1 base, J shed 4 bases, and the junction held 15 bases outside the gene matches. The CDR3 runs 19 residues. The CDR3 nucleotides read TGCGCCAGCAGCTTGTGGGGGATGACTAGCGCTCGAGGCACCGGGGAGCTGTTTTTT. Protein: CASSLWGMTSARGTGELFF.

This clone was seen more than once but under ten times. V gene TRBV6-1 combines with J gene TRBJ2-2; the D gene is possibly TRBD1 (5 bases). This CDR3 comprises 14 residues. Deletions cut 6 bases from V and 4 bases from J, with 12 bases between. Germline V gene data show CDR1 as MNHNS and CDR2 as SASEGT. The CDR3 sequence: CASSRSDTTGELFF. The CDR3 coding sequence is TGTGCCAGCAGCAGGTCGGACACCACCGGGGAGCTGTTTTTT.

This clone has only a few counts. The gene calls are TRBV29-1 and TRBJ2-3; no clear D. The ends were cut back, 2 bases at V and 2 bases at J, with 8 bases in the middle. CDR3 size: 13 residues. The germline V gene encodes CDR1 SQVTM and CDR2 ANQGSEA. This CDR3 reads CSVELPFTDTQYF. In DNA form, the CDR3 reads TGCAGCGTTGAACTCCCCTTCACAGATACGCAGTATTTT.

This clone was recorded a few times. The rearrangement links TRBV5-4 to TRBJ1-1, with D hard to call. V lost 4 bases and J lost 7, with 20 bases in between. CDR1 and CDR2 (germline): SGHNT, YYREEE (reference sequence). The CDR3 length is 15 residues. The CDR3 protein is CASSLYPAERGEAFF. CDR3 nucleotide sequence: TGTGCCAGCAGCCTTTACCCGGCCGAACGGGGTGAAGCTTTCTTT.

CDR3 protein: CASSPRGFDTEAFF. CDR3 nucleotides: TGTGCCAGCAGCCCCAGAGGGTTCGACACTGAAGCTTTCTTT. The genes are TRBV7-2 and TRBJ1-1; D is uncertain. V was clipped by 5 bases and J by 3 bases, with 13 bases between them. The CDR3 length is 14 residues. From germline, CDR1 is SGHTA and CDR2 FQGNSA. Full variable domain (rest looked up from reference TRBV7-2 and TRBJ1-1): GAGVSQSPSNKVTEKGKDVELRCDPISGHTALYWYRQSLGQGLEFLIYFQGNSAPDKSGLPSDRFSAERTGGSVSTLTIQRTQQEDSAVYLCASSPRGFDTEAFFGQGTRLTVV.

The genes are TRBV28 and TRBJ2-2; D is perhaps TRBD1 (5 bases). Germline V lookup: CDR1 MDHEN, CDR2 SYDVKM. This CDR3 has 17 amino acids. The V gene lost 1 base and the J gene lost 3 bases, with 15 bases spanning the gap. The CDR3 reads CASSLSRQGKDTGELFF. In nucleotides, the CDR3 is TGTGCCAGCAGTTTATCTCGGCAGGGAAAGGACACCGGGGAGCTGTTTTTT.

This clone has only a few counts. J is TRBJ1-2 and V is TRBV6-1; D possibly corresponds to TRBD1 (6 bases). The V gene's germline CDR1 is MNHNS and CDR2 SASEGT. V lost 9 bases and J 7 bases, leaving 18 bases between the germline ends. The CDR3 is 13 residues long. The CDR3 region is CASLGGGFSGYTF. The CDR3 coding sequence is TGTGCCAGTTTAGGGGGGGGCTTTAGTGGCTACACCTTC.

This clone was seen only a few times. The genes are TRBV7-2 and TRBJ2-7; 15 bases line up with TRBD2. Germline V gene data show CDR1 as SGHTA and CDR2 as FQGNSA. This CDR3 spans 16 amino acids. The trim removed 4 bases at V and 6 bases at J, leaving 7 bases unmatched. The CDR3 sequence: CASSSGTSGRNREQYF. The CDR3 nucleotides read TGTGCCAGCAGCTCCGGGACTAGCGGGAGGAATCGCGAGCAGTACTTC.

The rearrangement joins TRBV7-2 to TRBJ1-2; 10 nucleotides line up with TRBD1. The CDR3 covers 15 residues. Trimming at V came to 5 bases and at J to 9 bases, leaving 12 bases not matched to a gene. Germline-derived CDR1 and CDR2 are SGHTA and FQGNSA. CDR3 coding DNA: TGTGCCAGCAGCATGAGTAGAGGGACAGGGGTTCGCTACACCTTC. Translated: CASSMSRGTGVRYTF.

The chain uses TRBV2 and TRBJ2-3, with D possibly being TRBD2 (6 bases). V lost 7 bases to trimming and J lost 1 base, with 18 bases between them. Germline values: CDR1 SNHLY, CDR2 FYNNEI. This CDR3 is 16 amino acids long. The CDR3 sequence: CASIWSRELGTDTQYF. CDR3 DNA: TGTGCCAGCATCTGGAGTCGGGAGTTAGGCACAGATACGCAGTATTTT.

The V gene is TRBV7-3, the J gene TRBJ2-5, with unresolved D. Trimming removed 1 base at V and 5 bases at J, with 8 bases between. CDR3 size: 13 residues. Germline-derived CDR1 and CDR2 are SGHTA and FQGTGA. In DNA form, the CDR3 reads TGTGCCAGCAGCTTAAACCAGGCGGAGACCCAGTACTTC. Its protein product is CASSLNQAETQYF.

This clone was counted between two and nine times. V and J are TRBV30 and TRBJ2-7; 14 bases are a match to TRBD2. With V trimmed by 0 bases and J by 4 bases, 5 bases remained unmatched. Germline lookup yields CDR1 GTSNPN and CDR2 SVGIG (reference sequence). The CDR3 covers 16 residues. CDR3: CAWSVGLAGVGYEQYF. As DNA, the CDR3 is TGTGCCTGGAGTGTGGGACTAGCGGGAGTCGGGTACGAGCAGTACTTC.

The chain employs TRBV28 and TRBJ2-7, with 11 bases matching TRBD2. This CDR3 has 15 residues. The J segment lost 5 bases and the V segment lost 6 bases, leaving 9 bases of the junction unmatched. Germline CDR1 is MDHEN and CDR2 is SYDVKM. The CDR3 here is CASRTGLAGRNEQYF. The CDR3 DNA reads TGTGCCAGCAGAACCGGACTAGCGGGCCGAAACGAGCAGTACTTC.